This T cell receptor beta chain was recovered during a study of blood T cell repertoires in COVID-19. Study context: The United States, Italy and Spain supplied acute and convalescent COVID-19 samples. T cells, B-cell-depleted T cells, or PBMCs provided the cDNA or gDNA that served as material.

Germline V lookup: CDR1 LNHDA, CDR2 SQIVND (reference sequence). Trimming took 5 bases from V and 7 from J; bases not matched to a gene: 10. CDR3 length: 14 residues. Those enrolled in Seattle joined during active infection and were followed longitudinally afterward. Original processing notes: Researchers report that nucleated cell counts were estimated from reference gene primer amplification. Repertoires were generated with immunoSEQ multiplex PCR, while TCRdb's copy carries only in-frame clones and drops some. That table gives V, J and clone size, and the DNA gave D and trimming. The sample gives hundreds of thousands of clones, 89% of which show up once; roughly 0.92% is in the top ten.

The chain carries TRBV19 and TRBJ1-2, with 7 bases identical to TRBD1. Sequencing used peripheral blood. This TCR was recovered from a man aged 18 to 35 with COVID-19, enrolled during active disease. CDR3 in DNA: TGTGCCAGTAGTGGGAACAGGGGTAGTGGTGGCTACACCTTC. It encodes CASSGNRGSGGYTF.